This TCR beta chain was retrieved from a study of OX40 agonist ivuxolimab in advanced cancers. This CDR3 contains 17 residues. The trim removed 1 base at V and 0 bases at J, leaving 7 bases unmatched. Germline CDR1 SGHRS, CDR2 YFSETQ. Clones were sequenced by immunoSEQ multiplex PCR, and TCRdb holds only the in-frame ones, with some missing. The sample lists roughly 19,000 clones, under 95% occurring once. The specimen comprised CD4+ or CD8+ T cells sorted from blood, sampled in a trial of the OX40 agonist ivuxolimab. The rearrangement links TRBV5-1 to TRBJ2-1, with 7 nucleotides matching TRBD2. The receptor comes from an adult with an advanced solid tumor such as melanoma, head and neck, liver or kidney cancer. The CDR3 DNA is TGCGCCAGCAGCTTGCAGCGGGGACCGAGCTCCTACAATGAGCAGTTCTTC. Translating it yields CASSLQRGPSSYNEQFF.